This is a list of T cell receptor beta chains from one sample in a study of control samples from healthy donors and cancer patients. Sequencing was performed with immunoSEQ multiplex PCR; in TCRdb, only in-frame clones are kept and a portion is missing. The table shows approximately 60,000 clones, with approximately 90% occurring only once. The sample taken for sequencing was PBMCs. These TCRs come from a man younger than 45 with colorectal cancer. Both conserved end residues are part of each CDR3. The D gene is left open where the match is weak.

TRBV4-3	-	CASSSNPLADSPLHF
TRBV2	-	CASSVHRGTDTQYF
TRBV5-6	-	CASSLVAGPYEQYF
TRBV19	-	CASSMAGPGEQYF
TRBV7-9	-	CASRPTGTGNTIYF
TRBV19	TRBD1	CASSIVRGHTGELFF
TRBV11-3	-	CASSLSGLLSDTQYF
TRBV6-2/TRBV6-3	-	CASSYGSGSPLHF
TRBV7-2	-	CASSLAVGMEKLFF
TRBV3-1/TRBV3-2	TRBD1	CASSQGTGDNSPLHF
TRBV18	-	CASSTRTENTEAFF
TRBV7-8	-	CASSYWGHQETQYF
TRBV4-3	-	CASSQDRGLNYGYTF
TRBV12-3/TRBV12-4	-	CASSLNQVKGYTF
TRBV1	-	CTSSQGTGSNYGYTF
TRBV19	TRBD1	CASSIPSGTAMPYYGYTF
TRBV6-2/TRBV6-3	TRBD1	CASSQRTGVITDTQYF
TRBV6-5	-	CASSYGGEYGEKLFF
TRBV18	TRBD1	CASSLGQGAAYEQYF